These T cell receptor beta chains were read from a single sample in a study of T cell repertoires in cytomegalovirus infection. TCRdb re-analysed the reads in MiXCR, keeping a single row per CDR3 protein. The table shows some 500,000 distinct CDR3 sequences, with 30% to 40% occurring only once. For these TCRs, the target antigens are not known. This material consisted of cultured PBMCs, taken from culture after CMV antigen stimulation. All receptors come from a human donor in good health (CMV status not recorded). Some clones in this sample may be carry-over from other donors' samples. Each CDR3 is given with its conserved first and last residue. A D gene is named only where the DNA matches it firmly. A row's size may be missing; if present it is once, few, many or a size class.

size,V,D,J,DNA,CDR3
once,TRBV2,NA,TRBJ2-1,TGTGCCAGCAGTGAGAGGGGGGGGGCGAGGAGGGCCCAGTTCTTC,CASSERGGARRAQFF
few,TRBV24-1,NA,TRBJ2-2,TGTGCCACCAGTGACTATATCACCGGGGAGCTGTTTTTT,CATSDYITGELFF
NA,TRBV5-3,TRBD1,TRBJ1-2,TGTGCCAGCAGCCTAACAGGGGCTGGCTATGGCTACACCTTC,CASSLTGAGYGYTF
few,TRBV7-2,TRBD1,TRBJ2-7,TGTGCCAGCAGCTTAGCTCCGTACCGGACAGGGGGCTACGAGCAGTACTTC,CASSLAPYRTGGYEQYF
NA,TRBV6-5,TRBD2,TRBJ2-3,TGTGCCAGCAGACGGGGGACTAGCGGGATTTCGACAGATACGCAGTATTTT,CASRRGTSGISTDTQYF
NA,TRBV2,TRBD1,TRBJ1-5,TGTGCCGGGGGGTTCGGGACAGAAGATCAGCCCCAGCATTTT,CAGGFGTEDQPQHF
NA,TRBV7-8,NA,TRBJ1-2,TGTGCCAGCAGCTTAGGGGAAAGGGCTAGATATGGCTACACCTTC,CASSLGERARYGYTF
NA,TRBV20-1,NA,TRBJ2-5,TGCAGTGCTAGAGTGGGTAGCGGAGAGACCCAGTACTTC,CSARVGSGETQYF
few,TRBV7-6,TRBD2,TRBJ2-5,TGTGCCAGCAGCCACGGGATAGCGGGATCGGTTGAGACCCAGTACTTC,CASSHGIAGSVETQYF
few,TRBV5-5,NA,TRBJ1-2,TGTGCCAGCAGCTTGGGACAGGCCTTACCAAACTATGGCTACACCTTC,CASSLGQALPNYGYTF
few,TRBV12-3/TRBV12-4,NA,TRBJ1-2,TGTGCCAGCAGTTTAGTAGCGGGACCGATCTATGGCTACACCTTC,CASSLVAGPIYGYTF
few,TRBV11-2,NA,TRBJ2-1,TGTGCCCTTAGGGAAGGCAATGAGCAGTTCTTC,CALREGNEQFF
many,TRBV7-2,TRBD1,TRBJ1-1,TGTGCCAGCAGTCCGGACAGGAGCACTGAAGCTTTCTTT,CASSPDRSTEAFF
few,TRBV11-3,NA,TRBJ1-1,TGTGCCAGCAGCCGCCGGGGGCGGACTGAAGCTTTCTTT,CASSRRGRTEAFF
NA,TRBV18,TRBD1,TRBJ2-7,TGTGCCAGCTCACCAGGACAGGGAGACTCCTACGAGCAGTACTTC,CASSPGQGDSYEQYF
NA,TRBV19,NA,TRBJ1-4,TGTGCCAGTAGTTATCGGGGGACTACTGAAAAACTGTTTTTT,CASSYRGTTEKLFF
NA,TRBV7-2,TRBD2,TRBJ2-1,TGTGCCAGCAGCTTACTAGCGGGAGGGGTCTACAATGAGCAGTTCTTC,CASSLLAGGVYNEQFF
NA,TRBV6-6,TRBD1,TRBJ1-2,TGTGCCAGCAGTCCGGGACAGGCTTATCGCTACACCTTC,CASSPGQAYRYTF
NA,TRBV11-2,TRBD2,TRBJ2-3,TGTGCCAGCACCTTAAAGTCGCGGGGGGATACGCAGTATTTT,CASTLKSRGDTQYF
NA,TRBV20-1,NA,TRBJ2-3,TGCAGTGCTAGTTTCGCGGTCGCTAGCACAGATACGCAGTATTTT,CSASFAVASTDTQYF
NA,TRBV6-1,NA,TRBJ1-1,TGTGCCAGCAGTGGATTGGCGGTAGGGACTGAAGCTTTCTTT,CASSGLAVGTEAFF